Below are 9 T cell receptor beta chains sequenced from a single sample in a study of blood T cell repertoires in COVID-19. Clones were read by immunoSEQ multiplex PCR, and TCRdb kept only the in-frame ones, dropping some. The data hold roughly 3,400 clones, with about three quarters observed a single time. The sample was peripheral blood. Source of these receptors: an older man with active COVID-19.

The chain carries TRBV9 and TRBJ2-3; the match to TRBD2 covers 7 bases. The length of the CDR3 is 14 residues. J gave up 6 bases and V 1 base, and 5 bases lay outside the gene matches. The germline CDR1 and CDR2 sequences are SGDLS and YYNGEE. DNA of the CDR3: TGTGCCAGCAGCGTACTCGGGGGAGGGGATACGCAGTATTTT. Residues: CASSVLGGGDTQYF.

This chain links TRBV29-1 with TRBJ2-5; D is undetermined. The CDR3 contains 13 residues. The V end was cut by 3 bases, the J end by 4 bases, with 12 bases between. Germline V gene sequence: CDR1 SQVTM, CDR2 ANQGSEA. Written as DNA, the CDR3 is TGCAGCGTTGATAGTACTGGGCGAGAGACCCAGTACTTC. Protein product: CSVDSTGRETQYF.

This clone has a handful of counts. The chain uses TRBV24-1 and TRBJ1-2; 8 positions match TRBD1. Germline V gene lookup returns CDR1 KGHDR and CDR2 SFDVKD. V dropped 4 bases and J dropped 7; count of bases not matched to a gene: 4. CDR3 length equals 13 residues. DNA of the CDR3: TGTGCCACCAGTGACAGGGGGCGCGTTGGCTACACCTTC. This translates into CATSDRGRVGYTF.

The V gene is TRBV10-2, the J gene TRBJ2-7; a weak D match, TRBD1 (5 bases). This CDR3 is 15 amino acids long. Germline CDR1 WSHSY, CDR2 SAAADI. Trimming removed 6 bases at V and 0 bases at J, with 15 bases between. The CDR3 loop is CASSPFDSSSYEQYF. The DNA for the CDR3 is TGCGCCAGCAGCCCCTTTGACAGCAGCTCCTACGAGCAGTACTTC.

The chain employs TRBV19 and TRBJ1-2; 7 bases are shared with TRBD1. This CDR3 has 14 amino acids. Germline V gene sequence: CDR1 LNHDA, CDR2 SQIVND (reference sequence). J was trimmed by 7 bases and V by 6 bases; bases with no gene match: 11. The CDR3 DNA reads TGTGCCAGTAGAGACCAGGGGGTGCTAATTGGCTACACCTTC. Protein product: CASRDQGVLIGYTF.

The rearrangement uses TRBV5-8 and TRBJ2-5; TRBD2 aligns across 7 bases. Germline-derived CDR1 and CDR2 are SGHTS and YDEGEE. This CDR3 has 14 residues. The trim removed 9 bases at V and 1 base at J, leaving 9 bases unmatched. The CDR3 sequence: CATTAGTIQETQYF. The CDR3 DNA reads as TGTGCCACCACTGCCGGGACTATCCAAGAGACCCAGTACTTC. Looking up the rest from reference TRBV5-8 and TRBJ2-5 gives the full variable domain: EAGVTQSPTHLIKTRGQQATLRCSPISGHTSVYWYQQALGLGLQFLLWYDEGEERNRGNFPPRFSGRQFPNYSSELNVNALELEDSALYLCATTAGTIQETQYFGPGTRLLVL.

The DNA for the CDR3 is TGTGCCAGCAGCCCGGGACTAGTCACAGATACGCAGTATTTT. Its translation: CASSPGLVTDTQYF. This chain uses TRBV7-2 with TRBJ2-3, with TRBD2 identical over 8 bases. The J segment lost 2 bases and the V segment lost 5 bases, leaving 3 bases of the junction unmatched. This CDR3 spans 14 amino acids. Looked up from germline, CDR1 is SGHTA and CDR2 is FQGNSA.

This chain joins TRBV24-1 and TRBJ2-1; 10 bases are a match to TRBD2. Trimming at V came to 4 bases and at J to 7 bases, leaving 0 bases not matched to a gene. The CDR3 covers 13 residues. Germline assignment: CDR1 KGHDR and CDR2 SFDVKD. Written as DNA, the CDR3 is TGTGCCACCAGTGAAGCGGGGGGGAATGAGCAGTTCTTC. Its translation is CATSEAGGNEQFF.

V gene TRBV7-2 combines with J gene TRBJ1-1, with 7 bases that match TRBD1. The germline V gene has CDR1 SGHTA and CDR2 FQGNSA. The trim removed 1 base at V and 0 bases at J, leaving 5 bases unmatched. This CDR3 spans 16 amino acids. As DNA, the CDR3 is TGTGCCAGCAGCTTAGTGAGGGGGCTGGTGAACACTGAAGCTTTCTTT. Translation: CASSLVRGLVNTEAFF.